This TCR beta chain emerged from a study of Graves' ophthalmopathy and Graves' hyperthyroidism (dated 2018 in TCRdb). For the study in its entirety: Peripheral blood was collected at initial diagnosis, prior to any treatment. To tell Graves' ophthalmopathy apart from Graves' hyperthyroidism, and to predict which patients would progress to ophthalmopathy, the study relied on TCR beta repertoire signatures. In total, 135 blood samples were TCR-sequenced: 43 ophthalmopathy, under 80 hyperthyroidism and approximately 17 hyperthyroidism-to-ophthalmopathy patients. To explore V-J signatures distinguishing ophthalmopathy from hyperthyroidism, a discovery set of around 100 patients (fewer than 45 ophthalmopathy, some 55 stable hyperthyroidism) was enrolled. An independent validation cohort was composed of roughly 18 hyperthyroidism patients and 17 patients who later progressed from hyperthyroidism to ophthalmopathy. T-cell repertoires of thyroid tissue and blood were compared in a handful of hyperthyroidism patients. Once sampling was done, hyperthyroidism patients were given methimazole at a starting dose of 30 mg daily, while ophthalmopathy patients were given high-dose intravenous methylprednisolone.

TCR beta CDR3 regions were amplified from RNA transcripts for repertoire sequencing. HTBI primers and the Qiagen OneStep RT-PCR kit were used in a first-round RT-PCR, which was followed by a second-round multiplex PCR, size selection and purification. Libraries were sequenced paired-end with 100 bp reads on an Illumina HiSeq2000. The source study handled its data this way. Reads were processed with SOAPnuke, discarding reads with adapters, uncalled bases, mean Phred below 15, or no exact constant-primer or identifier match. COPE v1.2.5 was used to merge high-quality paired reads. Clonotypes were defined as unique nucleotide sequences and were aligned to IMGT TRB V, D and J references using MiTCR v1.1. Analysis was restricted to V-J combinations with a frequency above 0.0001, which covered roughly 99% of repertoires. A TCR clonal expansion and chaos score per V-J combination was defined as the ratio of F50 clonal expansion to chaos observed in the TCRdist matrix. Welch's t-statistics and random forest were used to reduce features to about a dozen V-J combinations, which were fed into a naive Bayes classifier. Thyroid-blood repertoire similarity was quantified with the Morisita-Horn index. The public sequencing data were trimmed at Q25 with fastp and processed into clonotypes with MiXCR by TCRdb, which kept only in-frame beta chains. CDR3 protein duplicates are merged, each entry listing the most common genes and DNA. The V and J calls and clone size are TCRdb's, not the authors'. For this sample there are hundreds of thousands of distinct CDR3 sequences; under 50% appear just once. About 3.3% of the sample belongs to the ten largest clones.

The CDR3 numbers 11 amino acids, ends counted. Of the read, only the CDR3 DNA is kept; its 33 bases are in frame from base 1. V sheds 3 bases and J sheds 2 bases, leaving 2 bases between their ends. From a lookup of the germline V gene (reference sequence), CDR1 and CDR2 are SEHNR and FQNEAQ. On this clonotype: The antigen it recognizes is unknown. The CDR3 ends on some other residue instead of the conserved phenylalanine or tryptophan, so this is likely a read error.

What the study reported, not specific to this receptor: Among expanded thyroid clonotypes with frequency above 0.001, most also showed up in blood, which suggests that blood repertoires may reflect the thyroid immune response. No statistical method was used to predetermine the sample size, and group allocation was not hidden from the investigators. In cross-validation, the 13-signature model distinguished ophthalmopathy from stable hyperthyroidism with roughly 90% sensitivity and nearly 82% specificity, and in the test set the corresponding values were roughly 80% and 75%. In validation, the model predicted ophthalmopathy progression with more than 70% sensitivity and 72.22% specificity; fewer than 15 predicted patients were CT-confirmed with GO in a median of approximately 6.5 months.

Ophthalmopathy patients had moderately to severely active disease, Clinical Activity Score of at least 3, NOSPECS grade of at least 4, and disease duration under 3 months. Patients were excluded if they had other autoimmune diseases, uncontrolled infections, pregnancy or lactation. Diagnosis relied on clinical symptoms, serum thyroxine, TRAb, thyroid ultrasound and orbital computed tomography. Ficoll-Paque density gradient centrifugation was used to isolate PBMCs from approximately 10 ml of fresh peripheral blood. Trizol reagent was used to extract the total RNA, and its quality was then checked on an Agilent 2100 Bioanalyzer.

The chain was built from TRBV7-9 and TRBJ2-7, with the D gene call left open. Sequenced input: peripheral blood. This clonotype originated in an adult man with Graves' ophthalmopathy. The CDR3 here reads CASSFTYEQYL. The bases read TGTGCCAGCAGCTTCACCTACGAGCAGTACCTC.